This T cell receptor beta chain was identified in a study of identical twins. Study findings and constraints: Zero-insertion analyses might be partly confounded by invariant T cells like MAIT and iNKT. Out-of-frame alpha sequences common to twins were enriched for low generation probability.

Regarding this clonotype: Its matching antigen is unknown.

A template switching step contributed a universal primer site, while unique molecular identifiers were present in the cDNA. One entry per CDR3 protein, called by TCRdb with MiXCR from the 5' RACE reads. Of just under 650,000 distinct CDR3 sequences listed, roughly 7.2% are singletons. CDR3 length equals 14 residues. Per germline, CDR1 SGHRS and CDR2 YFSETQ. V lost 1 base and J lost 4, with 11 bases in between. These same records also appear under a second study, on yellow fever vaccine responses in identical twins. This second study notes: Twins reportedly mounted vaccine T cell responses that seemed partly convergent, partly personalized.

This TCR was sampled from a woman younger than 30 in good health. V and J are TRBV5-1 and TRBJ1-1; perhaps TRBD1 as D (6 bases). The sequenced material came from PBMCs. Here the CDR3 DNA reads TGCGCCAGCAGCTTGACCGCAGGGGTCACTGAAGCTTTCTTT. This encodes CASSLTAGVTEAFF.